These 9 T cell receptor beta chains were sequenced from one sample in a study of vaccination effects on CD4 cells after COVID-19. Following culture for approximately ten days, CD4+ T cells were isolated. It was two doses of either the BNT162b2 or mRNA-1273 vaccine that participants received. Repertoires were generated with immunoSEQ multiplex PCR, while TCRdb's copy carries only in-frame clones and drops some. There are approximately 66,000 clones in the sample; roughly 80% occur only once, and more than 2% lies in the top ten. Antigens of these TCRs are unknown. Material: CD4+ T cells from PBMCs cultured without peptide, obtained after COVID-19 vaccination. Source of these receptors: a human donor who received a COVID-19 vaccine.

There are a few counts of this clone. The chain has TRBV19 and TRBJ2-3; TRBD2 matches at 7 bases. The germline V gene encodes CDR1 LNHDA and CDR2 SQIVND (reference sequence). The CDR3 contains 15 residues. V dropped 5 bases and J dropped 8; count of bases not matched to a gene: 13. The CDR3, as DNA: TGTGCCAGTAGTTTCGTGGGGGGGTTGGCAACTACGCAGTATTTT. Residues: CASSFVGGLATTQYF.

This chain links TRBV2 with TRBJ2-3; 7 bases map to TRBD2. The CDR3 extends over 16 amino acids. Per germline, CDR1 SNHLY and CDR2 FYNNEI. V trimming: 8 bases; J trimming: 2 bases; junction bases outside the gene matches: 13. CDR3 sequence: CASQNSGSGPTDTQYF. The CDR3 DNA follows: TGTGCCAGCCAAAACTCGGGTAGCGGGCCCACAGATACGCAGTATTTT.

This chain joins TRBV4-3 and TRBJ2-7, with D tentatively TRBD1 (6 bases). The V gene's germline CDR1 is LGHNA and CDR2 YSLEER. This CDR3 has 15 residues. Trimming left V 0 bases short and J 2 bases short, with 11 bases between. CDR3: CASSQDLGQTYEQYV. DNA of the CDR3: TGCGCCAGCAGCCAAGATCTAGGACAGACCTACGAGCAGTACGTC.

The chain couples TRBV2 to TRBJ2-1, with D tentatively TRBD1 (5 bases). V was clipped by 4 bases and J by 6 bases, with 13 bases between them. This CDR3 is 14 amino acids long. Germline-derived CDR1 and CDR2 are SNHLY and FYNNEI. The CDR3 region has the DNA TGTGCCAGCAGTGGGGGCAGGTTGGGCAATGAGCAGTTCTTC. It translates to CASSGGRLGNEQFF. The entire variable domain, with the rest obtained from reference TRBV2 and TRBJ2-1, is as follows: EPEVTQTPSHQVTQMGQEVILRCVPISNHLYFYWYRQILGQKVEFLVSFYNNEISEKSEIFDDQFSVERPDGSNFTLKIRSTKLEDSAMYFCASSGGRLGNEQFFGPGTRLTVL.

The chain employs TRBV2 and TRBJ2-5; 11 bases are a match to TRBD1. With V trimmed by 7 bases and J by 10 bases, 11 bases remained unmatched. The CDR3 spans 14 residues. The V gene's germline CDR1 is SNHLY and CDR2 FYNNEI. The chain's CDR3 is CASIGQGAGGIQYF. DNA of the CDR3: TGTGCCAGCATCGGACAGGGGGCCGGCGGGATCCAGTACTTC.

The chain joins TRBV18 to TRBJ2-7; D remains ambiguous. Germline V gives CDR1 KGHSH, CDR2 LQKENI. The length of the CDR3 is 13 residues. V was shortened by 0 bases and J by 4 bases, with 7 bases between the two germline ends. The CDR3 is CASSPPGRYEQYV. The CDR3 nucleotides read TGTGCCAGCTCACCACCCGGCAGATACGAGCAGTACGTC.

This chain uses TRBV19 with TRBJ2-2; D may be TRBD1 (5 bases). Germline V gene lookup returns CDR1 LNHDA and CDR2 SQIVND (reference sequence). V dropped 6 bases and J dropped 7 bases, with 24 bases sitting between them. This CDR3 spans 17 amino acids. The CDR3 spells CASRQKPTGPQGGELFF. The CDR3 DNA follows: TGTGCCAGTAGACAAAAACCTACCGGGCCCCAGGGCGGGGAGCTGTTTTTT.

A word on this clone: Different DNA sequences within this sample yield the same CDR3. The rearrangement links TRBV7-9 to TRBJ1-5, with 8 bases matching TRBD1. The CDR3 runs 16 residues. The germline CDR1 and CDR2 sequences are SEHNR and FQNEAQ (reference sequence). The J segment lost 0 bases and the V segment lost 5 bases, leaving 6 bases of the junction unmatched. The CDR3 bases are TGTGCCAGCAGCCTTGGGACAGGCGATAGCAATCAGCCCCAGCATTTT. This translates into CASSLGTGDSNQPQHF.

This rearrangement joins TRBV6-5 to TRBJ2-3; tentative D call: TRBD2 (6 bases). Germline V lookup: CDR1 MNHEY, CDR2 SVGAGI. The CDR3 is made up of 15 amino acids. V was shortened by 6 bases and J by 2 bases, with 15 bases between the two germline ends. The DNA of the CDR3 is TGTGCCAGCAGGGGGATTGGAGGGTACACAGATACGCAGTATTTT. Translation: CASRGIGGYTDTQYF.